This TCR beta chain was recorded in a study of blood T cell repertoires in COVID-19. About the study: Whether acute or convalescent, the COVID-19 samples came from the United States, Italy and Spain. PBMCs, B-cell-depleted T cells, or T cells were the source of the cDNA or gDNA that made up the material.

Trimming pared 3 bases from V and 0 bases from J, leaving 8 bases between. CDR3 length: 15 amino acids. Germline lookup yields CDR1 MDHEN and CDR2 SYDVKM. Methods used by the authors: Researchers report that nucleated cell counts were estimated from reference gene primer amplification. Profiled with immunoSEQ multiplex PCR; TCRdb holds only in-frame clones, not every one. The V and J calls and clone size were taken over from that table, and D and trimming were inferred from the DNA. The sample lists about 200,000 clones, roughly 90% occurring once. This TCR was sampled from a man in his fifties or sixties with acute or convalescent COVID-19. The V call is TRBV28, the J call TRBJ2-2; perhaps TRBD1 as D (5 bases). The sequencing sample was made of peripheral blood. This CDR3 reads CASSFYRTNTGELFF. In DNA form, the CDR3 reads TGTGCCAGCAGTTTTTACAGGACGAACACCGGGGAGCTGTTTTTT.